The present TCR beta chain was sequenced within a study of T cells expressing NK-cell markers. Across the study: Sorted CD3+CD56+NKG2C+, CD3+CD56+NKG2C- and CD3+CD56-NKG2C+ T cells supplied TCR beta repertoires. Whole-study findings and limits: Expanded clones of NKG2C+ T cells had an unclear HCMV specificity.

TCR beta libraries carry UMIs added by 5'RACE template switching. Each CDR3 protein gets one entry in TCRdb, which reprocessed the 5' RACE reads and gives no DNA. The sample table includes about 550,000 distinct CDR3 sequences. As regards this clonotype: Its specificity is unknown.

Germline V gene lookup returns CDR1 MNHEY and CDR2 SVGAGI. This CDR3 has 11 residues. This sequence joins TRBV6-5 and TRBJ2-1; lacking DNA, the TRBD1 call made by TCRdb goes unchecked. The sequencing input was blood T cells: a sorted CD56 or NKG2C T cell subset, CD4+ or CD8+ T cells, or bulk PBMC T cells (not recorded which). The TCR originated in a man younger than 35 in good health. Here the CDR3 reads CASSYGTERFF.